The 5 T cell receptor beta chains given below trace back to one sample, sequenced in a study of blood T cell repertoires in COVID-19 (TCRdb year 2020). The library came from the immunoSEQ multiplex PCR assay. This is the immuneACCESS table as TCRdb keeps it, with only in-frame sequences that have V and J called. A part of the clones is gone; compared with another copy, unresolved V genes explain less than half, and the rest is unexplained. This sample lists 200,000 to 250,000 clones; 82% were detected once. The ten largest clones take up around 3.3% of the sample. The sequencing sample was made of peripheral blood. These receptor sequences come from a woman older than 75 with acute or convalescent COVID-19.

This chain's CDR3 is CASSPAGGGTNEKLFF. The DNA for the CDR3 is TGCGCCAGCAGCCCGGCGGGGGGCGGTACTAATGAAAAACTGTTTTTT. The rearrangement joins TRBV5-1 to TRBJ1-4; D perhaps matches TRBD1 (6 bases). Germline values: CDR1 SGHRS, CDR2 YFSETQ. The CDR3 covers 16 residues. V was cut by 4 bases and J by 2 bases, with 15 bases left in between.

This clone was observed once. The J gene is TRBJ1-5, the V gene TRBV28; D call uncertain. Germline CDR1 MDHEN, CDR2 SYDVKM. The length of the CDR3 is 15 residues. V was cut by 5 bases and J by 2 bases, with 13 bases left in between. CDR3 loop: CASSAPRFGNQPQHF. The CDR3 DNA sequence: TGTGCCAGCAGTGCCCCCCGGTTCGGCAATCAGCCCCAGCATTTT.

The V and J genes are TRBV10-3 and TRBJ1-2; D unresolved. CDR1 and CDR2 (germline): ENHRY, SYGVKD. This CDR3 contains 15 residues. Trimming left V 6 bases short and J 6 bases short, with 20 bases between. CDR3 amino acids: CAISEVDGPLDGYTF. CDR3 nucleotide sequence: TGTGCCATCAGCGAAGTAGATGGGCCCCTCGATGGCTACACCTTC.

The V and J genes are TRBV5-1 and TRBJ2-3, with a weak D call TRBD1 (6 bases). The CDR3 has 13 amino acids. V was shortened by 3 bases and J by 6 bases, with 11 bases between the two germline ends. CDR1 SGHRS and CDR2 YFSETQ come from the germline V gene. The CDR3 spells CASSSNTGDTQYF. CDR3 nucleotides: TGCGCCAGCAGCTCCAATACAGGGGATACGCAGTATTTT.

The chain combines TRBV19 with TRBJ1-6; 8 nucleotides line up with TRBD1. Per germline, CDR1 LNHDA and CDR2 SQIVND (reference sequence). The CDR3 runs 14 residues. V dropped 7 bases and J dropped 8; count of bases not matched to a gene: 7. The CDR3 DNA reads TGTGCCAGTACTCGCAGGGGGCTTGATTCACCCCTCCACTTT. Translating it yields CASTRRGLDSPLHF. The complete variable domain, with remaining parts taken from reference TRBV19 and TRBJ1-6, reads DGGITQSPKYLFRKEGQNVTLSCEQNLNHDAMYWYRQDPGQGLRLIYYSQIVNDFQKGDIAEGYSVSREKKESFPLTVTSAQKNPTAFYLCASTRRGLDSPLHFGNGTRLTVT.